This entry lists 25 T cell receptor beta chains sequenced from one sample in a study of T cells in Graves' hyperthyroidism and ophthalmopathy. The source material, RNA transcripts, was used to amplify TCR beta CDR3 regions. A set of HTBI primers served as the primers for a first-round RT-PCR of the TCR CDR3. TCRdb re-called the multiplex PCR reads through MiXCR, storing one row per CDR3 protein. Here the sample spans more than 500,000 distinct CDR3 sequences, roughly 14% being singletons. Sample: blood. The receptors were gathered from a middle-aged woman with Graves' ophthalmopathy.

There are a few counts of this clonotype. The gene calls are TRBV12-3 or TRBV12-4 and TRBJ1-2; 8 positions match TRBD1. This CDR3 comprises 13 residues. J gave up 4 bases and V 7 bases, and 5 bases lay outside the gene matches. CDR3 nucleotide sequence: TGTGCCAGCACCCGACAGGGGTTCTATGGCTACACCTTC. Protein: CASTRQGFYGYTF.

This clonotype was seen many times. DNA of the CDR3: TGTGCCAGCAGCCCAGGTCACCACGAGCAGTACTTC. Amino acids: CASSPGHHEQYF. The chain uses TRBV12-3 or TRBV12-4 and TRBJ2-7; no clear D. This CDR3 has 12 residues. V was pared by 6 bases and J by 5 bases, with 11 bases between.

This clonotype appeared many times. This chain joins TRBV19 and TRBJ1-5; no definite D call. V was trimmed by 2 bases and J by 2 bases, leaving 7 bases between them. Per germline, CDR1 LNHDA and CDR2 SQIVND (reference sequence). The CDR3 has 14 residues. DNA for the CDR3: TGTGCCAGTAGTATATATGATCGCAATCAGCCCCAGCATTTT. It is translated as CASSIYDRNQPQHF. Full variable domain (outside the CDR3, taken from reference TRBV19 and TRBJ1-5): DGGITQSPKYLFRKEGQNVTLSCEQNLNHDAMYWYRQDPGQGLRLIYYSQIVNDFQKGDIAEGYSVSREKKESFPLTVTSAQKNPTAFYLCASSIYDRNQPQHFGDGTRLSIL.

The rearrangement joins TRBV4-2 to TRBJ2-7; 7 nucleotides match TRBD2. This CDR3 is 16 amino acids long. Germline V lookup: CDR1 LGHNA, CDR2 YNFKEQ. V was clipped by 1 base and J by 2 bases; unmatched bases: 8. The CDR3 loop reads CASSQGYLADAYEQYF. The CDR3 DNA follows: TGTGCCAGCAGCCAAGGATACCTAGCGGACGCCTACGAGCAGTACTTC.

In DNA form, the CDR3 reads TGCGCCAGCAGCCAAGTCCCTCGACAGGGAGGATACTATGGCTACACCTTC. It translates to CASSQVPRQGGYYGYTF. V is TRBV4-1 and J is TRBJ1-2, with TRBD1 identical over 7 bases. CDR1 is MGHRA and CDR2 is YSYEKL in the germline V gene. The trim removed 1 base at V and 3 bases at J, leaving 11 bases unmatched. The CDR3 sequence is 17 residues long.

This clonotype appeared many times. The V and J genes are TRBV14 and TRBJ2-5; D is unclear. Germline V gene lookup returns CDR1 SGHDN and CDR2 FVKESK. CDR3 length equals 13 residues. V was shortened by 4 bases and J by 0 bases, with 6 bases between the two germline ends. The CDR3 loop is CASSPSYQETQYF. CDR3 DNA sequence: TGTGCCAGCAGCCCGTCCTACCAAGAGACCCAGTACTTC.

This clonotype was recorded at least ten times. The CDR3 DNA sequence: TGCGCCAGCAGCCAGACCAGGACCTACGAGCAGTACTTC. It specifies CASSQTRTYEQYF. The rearrangement uses TRBV5-1 and TRBJ2-7; D is unresolved. V lost 4 bases and J lost 2, with 10 bases in between. This CDR3 region has 13 residues. CDR1 SGHRS and CDR2 YFSETQ come from the germline V gene.

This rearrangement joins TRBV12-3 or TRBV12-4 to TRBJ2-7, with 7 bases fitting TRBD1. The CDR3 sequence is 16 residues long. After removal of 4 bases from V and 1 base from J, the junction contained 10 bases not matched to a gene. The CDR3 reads CASSSAGGVRSYEQYF. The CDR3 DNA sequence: TGTGCCAGCAGTTCCGCAGGGGGTGTTAGGTCCTACGAGCAGTACTTC.

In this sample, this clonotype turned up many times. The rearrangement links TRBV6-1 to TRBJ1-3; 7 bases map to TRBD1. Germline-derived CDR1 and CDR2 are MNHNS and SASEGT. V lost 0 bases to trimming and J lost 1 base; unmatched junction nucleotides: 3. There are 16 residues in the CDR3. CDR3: CASSEATGTSGNTIYF. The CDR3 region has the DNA TGTGCCAGCAGTGAAGCGACAGGGACATCTGGAAACACCATATATTTT.

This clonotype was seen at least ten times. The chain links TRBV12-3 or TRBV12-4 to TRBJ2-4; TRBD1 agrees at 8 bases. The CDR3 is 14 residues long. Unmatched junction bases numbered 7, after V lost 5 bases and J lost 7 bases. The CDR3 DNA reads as TGTGCCAGCAGTCACCTGGACAGGGTGAACATTCAGTACTTC. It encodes CASSHLDRVNIQYF.

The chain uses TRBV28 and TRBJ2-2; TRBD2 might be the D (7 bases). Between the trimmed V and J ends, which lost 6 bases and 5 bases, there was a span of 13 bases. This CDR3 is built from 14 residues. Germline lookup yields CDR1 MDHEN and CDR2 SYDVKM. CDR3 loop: CASRTGGSTGELFF. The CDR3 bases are TGTGCCAGCAGGACGGGGGGCTCGACCGGGGAGCTGTTTTTT. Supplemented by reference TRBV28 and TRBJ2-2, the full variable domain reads DVKVTQSSRYLVKRTGEKVFLECVQDMDHENMFWYRQDPGLGLRLIYFSYDVKMKEKGDIPEGYSVSREKKERFSLILESASTNQTSMYLCASRTGGSTGELFFGEGSRLTVL.

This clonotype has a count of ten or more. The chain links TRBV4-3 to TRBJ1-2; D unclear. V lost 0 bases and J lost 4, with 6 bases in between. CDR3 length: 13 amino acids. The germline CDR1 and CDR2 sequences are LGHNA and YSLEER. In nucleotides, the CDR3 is TGCGCCAGCAGCCAAGATCTCGGCTATGGCTACACCTTC. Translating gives CASSQDLGYGYTF.

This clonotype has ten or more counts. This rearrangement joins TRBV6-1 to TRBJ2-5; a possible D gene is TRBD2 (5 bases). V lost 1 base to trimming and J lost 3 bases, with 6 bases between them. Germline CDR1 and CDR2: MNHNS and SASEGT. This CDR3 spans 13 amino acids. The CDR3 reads CASSEVGEETQYF. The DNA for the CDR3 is TGTGCCAGCAGTGAAGTCGGGGAAGAGACCCAGTACTTC.

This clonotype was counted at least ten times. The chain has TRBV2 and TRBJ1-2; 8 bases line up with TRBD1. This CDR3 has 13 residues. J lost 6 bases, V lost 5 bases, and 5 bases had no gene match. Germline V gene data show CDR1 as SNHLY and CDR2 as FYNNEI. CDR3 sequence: CASSWTGFNGYTF. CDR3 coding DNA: TGTGCCAGCAGTTGGACAGGGTTTAATGGCTACACCTTC.

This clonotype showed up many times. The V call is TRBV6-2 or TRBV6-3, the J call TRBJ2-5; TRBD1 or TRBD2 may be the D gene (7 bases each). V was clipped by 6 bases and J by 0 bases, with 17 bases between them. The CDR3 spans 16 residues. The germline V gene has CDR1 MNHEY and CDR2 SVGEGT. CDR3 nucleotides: TGTGCCAGCAGGCCGAGACAGGGAGGGTACCAAGAGACCCAGTACTTC. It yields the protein CASRPRQGGYQETQYF.

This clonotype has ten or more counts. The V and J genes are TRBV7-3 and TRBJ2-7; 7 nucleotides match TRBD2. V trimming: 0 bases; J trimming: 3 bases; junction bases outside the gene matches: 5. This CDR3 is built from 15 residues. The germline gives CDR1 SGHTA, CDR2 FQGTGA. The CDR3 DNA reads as TGTGCCAGCAGCTTAACTGGCGGGAGAGTCTACGAGCAGTACTTC. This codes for CASSLTGGRVYEQYF.

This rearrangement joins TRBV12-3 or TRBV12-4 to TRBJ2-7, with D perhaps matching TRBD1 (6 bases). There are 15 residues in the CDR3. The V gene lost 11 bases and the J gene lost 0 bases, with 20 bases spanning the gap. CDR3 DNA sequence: TGTGCCTGCTACAGGGAAGGGGGTTACTCCTACGAGCAGTACTTC. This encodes CACYREGGYSYEQYF.

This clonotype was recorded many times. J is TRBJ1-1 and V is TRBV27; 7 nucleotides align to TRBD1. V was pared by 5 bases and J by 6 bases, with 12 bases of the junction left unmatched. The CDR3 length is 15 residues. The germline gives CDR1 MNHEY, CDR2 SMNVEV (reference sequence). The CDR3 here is CASSQGEGTGAEAFF. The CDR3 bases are TGTGCCAGCAGTCAGGGGGAAGGGACGGGGGCTGAAGCTTTCTTT.

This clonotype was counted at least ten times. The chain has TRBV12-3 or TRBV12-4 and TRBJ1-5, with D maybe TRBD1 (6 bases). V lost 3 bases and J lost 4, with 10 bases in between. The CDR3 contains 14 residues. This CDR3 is CASSFGGANQPQHF. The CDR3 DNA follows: TGTGCCAGCAGTTTCGGGGGGGCGAATCAGCCCCAGCATTTT.

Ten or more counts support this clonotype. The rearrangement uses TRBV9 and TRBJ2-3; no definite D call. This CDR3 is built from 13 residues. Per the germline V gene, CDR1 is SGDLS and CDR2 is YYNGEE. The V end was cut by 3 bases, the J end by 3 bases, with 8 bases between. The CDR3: CASSAQDTDTQYF. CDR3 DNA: TGTGCCAGCAGCGCCCAGGATACAGATACGCAGTATTTT.

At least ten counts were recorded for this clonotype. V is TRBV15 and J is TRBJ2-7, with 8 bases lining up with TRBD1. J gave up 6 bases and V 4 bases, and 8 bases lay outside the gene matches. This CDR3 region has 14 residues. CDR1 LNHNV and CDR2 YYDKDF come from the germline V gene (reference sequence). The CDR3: CATSKTSTGVEQYF. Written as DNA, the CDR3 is TGTGCCACCAGCAAAACCTCGACAGGGGTCGAGCAGTACTTC.

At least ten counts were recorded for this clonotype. This CDR3 is CSAMLPQGVAEAFF. DNA for the CDR3: TGCAGTGCTATGCTACCTCAGGGGGTGGCTGAAGCTTTCTTT. The chain uses TRBV20-1 and TRBJ1-1; TRBD1 aligns across 7 bases. CDR3 length: 14 residues. J lost 6 bases, V lost 4 bases, and 11 bases had no gene match. Germline CDR1 and CDR2: DFQATT and SNEGSKA (reference sequence).

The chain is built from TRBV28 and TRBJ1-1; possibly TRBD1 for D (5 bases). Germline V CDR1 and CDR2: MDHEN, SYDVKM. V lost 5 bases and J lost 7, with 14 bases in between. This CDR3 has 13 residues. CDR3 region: CASSRGRRYEAFF. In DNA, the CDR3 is TGTGCCAGCAGTAGGGGCCGTCGTTATGAAGCTTTCTTT.

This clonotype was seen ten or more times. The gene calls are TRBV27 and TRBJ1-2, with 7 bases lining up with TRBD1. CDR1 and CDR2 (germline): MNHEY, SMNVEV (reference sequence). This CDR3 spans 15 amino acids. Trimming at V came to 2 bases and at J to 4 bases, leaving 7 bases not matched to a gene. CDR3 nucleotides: TGTGCCAGCAGTTTAATCCCAGGGGGAGTCTATGGCTACACCTTC. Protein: CASSLIPGGVYGYTF.

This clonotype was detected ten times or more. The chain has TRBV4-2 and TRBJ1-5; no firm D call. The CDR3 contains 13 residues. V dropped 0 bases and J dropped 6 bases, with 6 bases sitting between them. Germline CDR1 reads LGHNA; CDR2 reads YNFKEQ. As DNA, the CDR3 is TGTGCCAGCAGCCAAGATCTTGTTCAGCCCCAGCATTTT. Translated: CASSQDLVQPQHF.